The clone carrying this T cell receptor beta chain was seen a few times. Its target is unknown. CDR1 and CDR2 from the germline V gene are LNHDA and SQIVND (reference sequence). Trimming cost V 7 bases and J 4 bases, with 7 bases left between them. The CDR3 loop spans 11 amino acids. TCRdb's table, derived via immunoSEQ multiplex PCR, lists solely in-frame clones and lacks some. The sample lists about 52,000 clones, around 82% seen once, with less than 15% in the top ten. The data derive from a study of identifying expanded T cells in peripheral blood. Regarding the study as a whole: Clone count variance between approximately two-week samples rose with total template count.

The chain combines TRBV19 with TRBJ1-2; unclear D gene. This TCR derives from a person between 18 and 75 years old in good health. What was sequenced was blood. The CDR3 region has the DNA TGTGCCAGTACTGGCGGCTATGGCTACACCTTC. It yields the protein CASTGGYGYTF. Combining the CDR3 with reference TRBV19 and TRBJ1-2 gives the whole variable domain DGGITQSPKYLFRKEGQNVTLSCEQNLNHDAMYWYRQDPGQGLRLIYYSQIVNDFQKGDIAEGYSVSREKKESFPLTVTSAQKNPTAFYLCASTGGYGYTFGSGTRLTVV.